One sample yielded the 8 T cell receptor beta chains listed below, sequenced in a study of T cells in Graves' hyperthyroidism and ophthalmopathy. There were TCR beta CDR3 regions amplified from RNA transcripts. An initial round of RT-PCR targeting the TCR CDR3 relied on the HTBI primer set. MiXCR, run by TCRdb on the multiplex PCR reads, gives a single entry per CDR3 protein. Of hundreds of thousands of distinct CDR3 sequences listed, 15% to 18% were seen once; the top ten hold roughly 14%. The specimen was blood. The receptors stem from a young woman with Graves' hyperthyroidism.

This clonotype was observed at least ten times. The rearrangement links TRBV5-1 to TRBJ2-3; tentatively, D is TRBD1 (6 bases). This CDR3 has 14 residues. V lost 0 bases and J lost 2, with 7 bases in between. Germline CDR1 and CDR2: SGHRS and YFSETQ. The DNA of the CDR3 is TGCGCCAGCAGCTTGGGGGACACCACAGATACGCAGTATTTT. This translates into CASSLGDTTDTQYF.

This clonotype was picked up many times. J is TRBJ1-5 and V is TRBV6-1; D call uncertain. Trimming removed 4 bases at V and 2 bases at J, with 15 bases between. Germline CDR1 reads MNHNS; CDR2 reads SASEGT. CDR3 length: 16 amino acids. The CDR3 nucleotides are TGTGCCAGCAGTGGTTCGACAACATTCCGCAATCAGCCCCAGCATTTT. It translates to CASSGSTTFRNQPQHF.

J is TRBJ2-7 and V is TRBV18; 9 bases fit TRBD1. CDR1 KGHSH and CDR2 LQKENI come from the germline V gene. Germline trimming cut 3 bases from V and 2 bases from J; bases unmatched to any gene: 5. This CDR3 is built from 15 residues. The DNA of the CDR3 is TGTGCCAGCTCACCGGGGACAGGGCTGCCCTACGAGCAGTACTTC. Translation: CASSPGTGLPYEQYF. The whole variable domain, remainder taken from reference TRBV18 and TRBJ2-7, is NAGVMQNPRHLVRRRGQEARLRCSPMKGHSHVYWYRQLPEEGLKFMVYLQKENIIDESGMPKERFSAEFPKEGPSILRIQQVVRGDSAAYFCASSPGTGLPYEQYFGPGTRLTVT.

This clonotype has at least ten counts. The chain links TRBV28 to TRBJ1-4, with D perhaps matching TRBD1 (5 bases). The CDR3 contains 13 residues. Trimming cost V 2 bases and J 4 bases, with 5 bases left between them. Per germline, CDR1 MDHEN and CDR2 SYDVKM. CDR3: CASSLRGNEKLFF. CDR3 in DNA: TGTGCCAGCAGTTTAAGGGGTAATGAAAAACTGTTTTTT.

The rearrangement uses TRBV13 and TRBJ2-7, with TRBD2 identical over 10 bases. This CDR3 region has 15 residues. CDR1 and CDR2 from the germline V gene are PRHDT and FYEKMQ (reference sequence). Losses at the gene ends were 5 bases for V and 6 bases for J; bases not matched to a gene: 10. CDR3 protein: CASSHPSGGTPEQYF. Written as DNA, the CDR3 is TGTGCCAGCAGCCACCCTAGCGGGGGTACTCCCGAGCAGTACTTC.

This clonotype was seen ten or more times. The rearrangement links TRBV12-3 or TRBV12-4 to TRBJ1-1; 7 nucleotides align to TRBD1. The V gene end was trimmed by 3 bases and the J gene end by 0 bases; junction bases not matched to a gene: 13. The length of the CDR3 is 18 residues. CDR3 region: CASSFRGTGDLMNTEAFF. The CDR3 DNA reads TGTGCCAGCAGTTTTAGGGGAACAGGGGACCTCATGAACACTGAAGCTTTCTTT.

This clonotype was observed many times. V is TRBV20-1 and J is TRBJ2-7, with D possibly called TRBD1 or TRBD2 (5 bases each). The germline V gene encodes CDR1 DFQATT and CDR2 SNEGSKA (reference sequence). This CDR3 is built from 12 residues. In DNA, the CDR3 is TGCAGCTCCCGGGACCGACCCTACGAGCAGTACTTC. It codes for CSSRDRPYEQYF.

This clonotype was observed a handful of times. V gene TRBV7-9 combines with J gene TRBJ1-2; TRBD1 matches 7 bases. Germline loops: CDR1 SEHNR, CDR2 FQNEAQ (reference sequence). This CDR3 spans 12 amino acids. The ends lost 5 bases at V and 8 bases at J; junction bases unmatched: 5. The CDR3 reads CASSQGQVGYTF. The CDR3 DNA follows: TGTGCCAGCAGCCAAGGACAGGTCGGCTACACCTTC.